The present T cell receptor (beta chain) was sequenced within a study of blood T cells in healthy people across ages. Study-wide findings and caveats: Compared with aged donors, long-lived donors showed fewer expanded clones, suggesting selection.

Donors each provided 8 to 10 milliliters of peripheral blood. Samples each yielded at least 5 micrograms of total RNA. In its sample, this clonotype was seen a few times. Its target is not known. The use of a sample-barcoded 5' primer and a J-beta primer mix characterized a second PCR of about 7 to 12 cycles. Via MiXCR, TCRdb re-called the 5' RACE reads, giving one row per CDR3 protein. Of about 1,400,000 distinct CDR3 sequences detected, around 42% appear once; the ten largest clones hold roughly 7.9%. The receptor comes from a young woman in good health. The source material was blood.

In DNA, the CDR3 is TGTGCCAGCAGCAAAGCCCCGGGGGGGTCGGTGGGCAATCAGCCCCAGCATTTT. Translated: CASSKAPGGSVGNQPQHF. The chain links TRBV21-1 to TRBJ1-5; TRBD1 reflects the table's D call only, with no check against the DNA. TRBV21-1 has pseudogene status. CDR3 length: 18 amino acids.